The 13 T cell receptor beta chains given below trace back to one sample, sequenced in a study of PD-L1 blockade in urothelial cancer. Time point meaning: pretreatment peripheral blood. Some clones are missing from TCRdb's copy, which holds only in-frame ones; the method was immunoSEQ multiplex PCR. The table lists almost 90,000 clones, roughly 84% of them singletons. The source material was PBMCs, sampled around atezolizumab (anti-PD-L1) treatment. The receptors originated from a man aged 60 to 69 with urothelial cancer.

Here the CDR3 reads CASSGTGEQYF. CDR3 in DNA: TGTGCCAGCAGCGGGACAGGCGAGCAGTACTTC. The J gene is TRBJ2-7, the V gene TRBV7-2; 8 positions agree with TRBD1. The germline CDR1 and CDR2 sequences are SGHTA and FQGNSA. J lost 6 bases, V lost 5 bases, and 0 bases had no gene match. The CDR3 has 11 residues.

The rearrangement links TRBV28 to TRBJ2-5; the match to TRBD2 covers 9 bases. The CDR3 sequence is 13 residues long. Looked up from germline, CDR1 is MDHEN and CDR2 is SYDVKM. J gave up 5 bases and V 5 bases, and 3 bases lay outside the gene matches. The CDR3: CASSEAGGETQYF. Written as DNA, the CDR3 is TGTGCCAGCAGTGAAGCGGGAGGTGAGACCCAGTACTTC.

Comment on this clone: The identical CDR3 is also encoded by other nucleotide sequences in the sample. The V and J genes are TRBV5-1 and TRBJ1-2; D possibly corresponds to TRBD1 (5 bases). The CDR3 sequence is 13 residues long. V was trimmed by 0 bases and J by 3 bases, leaving 6 bases between them. The germline V gene has CDR1 SGHRS and CDR2 YFSETQ. This CDR3 reads CASSLAGDYGYTF. Here the CDR3 DNA reads TGCGCCAGCAGCTTGGCGGGGGACTATGGCTACACCTTC.

The chain recombines TRBV12-5 with TRBJ2-1; no firm D call. The CDR3 is 15 amino acids. V was clipped by 1 base and J by 5 bases, with 12 bases between them. Germline V gene data show CDR1 as LGHNT and CDR2 as FRNRAP. This CDR3 is CASGLASWADNEQFF. The CDR3 DNA follows: TGTGCTAGTGGTTTGGCCTCTTGGGCCGACAATGAGCAGTTCTTC.

This clone was seen only a few times. The sample has other DNA sequences that encode this CDR3 too. In DNA, the CDR3 is TGTGCCTGGAGTGAGGGACTGACTAGGGATGAAAAACTGTTTTTT. This encodes CAWSEGLTRDEKLFF. The gene calls are TRBV30 and TRBJ1-4; maybe TRBD1 (5 bases). Trimming pared 1 base from V and 6 bases from J, leaving 15 bases between. Germline-derived CDR1 and CDR2 are GTSNPN and SVGIG (reference sequence). This CDR3 contains 15 residues.

This clone was counted a few times. V and J are TRBV30 and TRBJ1-5, with D tentatively TRBD1 (6 bases). The V and J ends lost 3 bases and 0 bases respectively, with 9 bases between them. CDR3 length: 14 residues. CDR1 and CDR2 from the germline V gene are GTSNPN and SVGIG (reference sequence). The CDR3 here is CAWSGGLSNQPQHF. The CDR3 nucleotides read TGTGCCTGGAGCGGGGGGCTTAGCAATCAGCCCCAGCATTTT.

This rearrangement joins TRBV4-3 to TRBJ1-2; 7 nucleotides line up with TRBD1. Looked up from germline, CDR1 is LGHNA and CDR2 is YSLEER. V trimming: 2 bases; J trimming: 6 bases; junction bases outside the gene matches: 3. The CDR3 covers 13 residues. The CDR3 spells CASSQSRGDGYTF. The CDR3 nucleotides read TGCGCCAGCAGCCAATCCAGGGGGGATGGCTACACCTTC.

The chain couples TRBV19 to TRBJ2-3; D is undetermined. Germline V gene data show CDR1 as LNHDA and CDR2 as SQIVND (reference sequence). The CDR3 covers 14 residues. Between the trimmed V and J ends, which lost 6 bases and 3 bases, there was a span of 13 bases. As DNA, the CDR3 is TGTGCCAGTAGCCTAGGATCAGTAACAGATACGCAGTATTTT. Translated: CASSLGSVTDTQYF.

V usage is TRBV9 and J usage is TRBJ2-6; D is uncertain. The CDR3 is 16 residues long. The germline gives CDR1 SGDLS, CDR2 YYNGEE. V gave up 0 bases and J gave up 2 bases, with 9 bases separating them. CDR3 nucleotides: TGTGCCAGCAGCGTAGCTATCTCCCCTGGGGCCAACGTCCTGACTTTC. Translating it yields CASSVAISPGANVLTF.

The genes are TRBV5-1 and TRBJ1-1; TRBD1 matches 8 bases. CDR1 and CDR2 (germline): SGHRS, YFSETQ. With 4 bases clipped from V and 9 bases from J, the junction kept 14 bases outside the gene matches. The CDR3 consists of 15 residues. CDR3 in amino acids: CASSENTGTGAKAFF. CDR3 DNA: TGCGCCAGCAGCGAAAACACCGGGACAGGCGCGAAAGCTTTCTTT.

The chain has TRBV5-1 and TRBJ2-5; 12 positions match TRBD1. The CDR3 runs to 16 residues. The J segment lost 5 bases and the V segment lost 0 bases, leaving 5 bases of the junction unmatched. Per germline, CDR1 SGHRS and CDR2 YFSETQ. The CDR3 spells CASSLVGTGGDETQYF. Here the CDR3 DNA reads TGCGCCAGCAGCTTGGTAGGGACAGGGGGCGATGAGACCCAGTACTTC.

The CDR3 here is CASSWGETAGDTQYF. In DNA, the CDR3 is TGTGCCAGCAGCTGGGGGGAGACGGCAGGAGATACGCAGTATTTT. The chain carries TRBV9 and TRBJ2-3; possible D gene TRBD2, 6 bases. Germline CDR1 and CDR2: SGDLS and YYNGEE. V lost 4 bases to trimming and J lost 5 bases, with 17 bases between them. The CDR3 has 15 residues.

In regard to this clone: One junction end does not reproduce the germline sequence, and a read error may be involved. The chain employs TRBV4-1 and TRBJ1-5; no clear D. Germline-derived CDR1 and CDR2 are MGHRA and YSYEKL. This CDR3 contains 17 residues. The CDR3 nucleotides are TGCGCCAGCAGCCAAGATAGAAGCAGGCCTACTGATCAGCCCCGGCATTTT. Protein sequence: CASSQDRSRPTDQPRHF.